This paragraph covers one T cell receptor (beta chain) sequence. The record originates from a study of blood T cell repertoires in COVID-19. Study context: Collection of acute and convalescent COVID-19 samples took place in the United States, Italy and Spain. The analysed material was cDNA or gDNA that came from T cells, B-cell-depleted T cells, or PBMCs.

Authors' data handling: From reference gene primer amplification, estimates of nucleated cell counts were derived. Assay: immunoSEQ multiplex PCR; the TCRdb copy retains only in-frame clones and omits some. D and trimming were read from the DNA, whereas the V and J calls and clone size are those reported in that table. The sample holds roughly 32,000 clones, around 86% seen once. CDR3 length: 14 residues. V was pared by 1 base and J by 4 bases, with 10 bases between. Germline-derived CDR1 and CDR2 are LGHDT and YNNKEL (reference sequence). The chain carries TRBV3-1 (or the pseudogene TRBV3-2) and TRBJ1-1; TRBD1 might be the D (6 bases). This sequence originates from a man aged 55-75 years with active COVID-19. Sequencing was done on a sample of peripheral blood. This CDR3 is CASSQGTGFTEAFF. CDR3 DNA sequence: TGTGCCAGCAGCCAAGGTACAGGGTTCACTGAAGCTTTCTTT.